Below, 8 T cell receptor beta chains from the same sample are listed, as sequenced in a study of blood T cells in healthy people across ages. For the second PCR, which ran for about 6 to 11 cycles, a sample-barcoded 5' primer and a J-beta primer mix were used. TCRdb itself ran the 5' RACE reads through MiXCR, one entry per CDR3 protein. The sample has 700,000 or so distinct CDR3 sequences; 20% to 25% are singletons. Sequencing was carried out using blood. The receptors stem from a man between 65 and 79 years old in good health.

In DNA form, the CDR3 reads TGTGCCAGCAGCAAAGCTGGCAGCGGGGGCGGCTACACCTTC. As protein: CASSKAGSGGGYTF. The genes are TRBV6-5 and TRBJ1-2; D might be TRBD1 (6 bases). This CDR3 comprises 14 residues. Germline CDR1 is MNHEY and CDR2 is SVGAGI. V was clipped by 6 bases and J by 8 bases, with 19 bases between them.

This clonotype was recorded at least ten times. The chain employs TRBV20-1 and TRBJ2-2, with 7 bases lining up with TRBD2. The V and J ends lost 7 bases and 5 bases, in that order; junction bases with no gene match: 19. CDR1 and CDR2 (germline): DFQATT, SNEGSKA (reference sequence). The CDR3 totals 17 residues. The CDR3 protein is CSVKRDWPIAETGELFF. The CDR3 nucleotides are TGCAGTGTCAAGCGGGACTGGCCGATAGCCGAGACCGGGGAGCTGTTTTTT.

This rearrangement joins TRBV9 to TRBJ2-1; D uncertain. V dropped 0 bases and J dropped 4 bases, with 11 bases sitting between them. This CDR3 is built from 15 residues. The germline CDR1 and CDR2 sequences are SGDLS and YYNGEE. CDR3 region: CASSVGADEYNEQFF. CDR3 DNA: TGTGCCAGCAGCGTAGGGGCGGACGAGTACAATGAGCAGTTCTTC.

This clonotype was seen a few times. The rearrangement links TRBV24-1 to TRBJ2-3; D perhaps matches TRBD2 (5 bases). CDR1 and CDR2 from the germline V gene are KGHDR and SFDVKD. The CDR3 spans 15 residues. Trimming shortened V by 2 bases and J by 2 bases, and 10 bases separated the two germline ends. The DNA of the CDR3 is TGTGCCACCAGTGATTATGAGGGTCCCACAGATACGCAGTATTTT. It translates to CATSDYEGPTDTQYF.

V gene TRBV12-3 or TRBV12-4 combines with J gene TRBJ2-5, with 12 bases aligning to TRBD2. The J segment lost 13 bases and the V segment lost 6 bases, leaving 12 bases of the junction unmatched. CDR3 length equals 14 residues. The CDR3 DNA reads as TGTGCCAGCAGGCTAGCGGGGGGGACCTACGAGCGGTACTTC. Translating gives CASRLAGGTYERYF.

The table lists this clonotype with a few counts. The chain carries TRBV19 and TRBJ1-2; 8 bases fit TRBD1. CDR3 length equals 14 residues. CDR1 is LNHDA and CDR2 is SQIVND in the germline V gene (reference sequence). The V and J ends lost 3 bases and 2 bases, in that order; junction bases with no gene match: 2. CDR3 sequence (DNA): TGTGCCAGTAGTATCGACAGGGGAAACTATGGCTACACCTTC. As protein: CASSIDRGNYGYTF.

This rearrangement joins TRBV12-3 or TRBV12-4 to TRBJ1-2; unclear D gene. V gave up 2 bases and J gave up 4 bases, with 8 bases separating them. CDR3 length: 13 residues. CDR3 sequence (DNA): TGTGCCAGCAGTTTATCGGACGTCTATGGCTACACCTTC. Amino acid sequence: CASSLSDVYGYTF.

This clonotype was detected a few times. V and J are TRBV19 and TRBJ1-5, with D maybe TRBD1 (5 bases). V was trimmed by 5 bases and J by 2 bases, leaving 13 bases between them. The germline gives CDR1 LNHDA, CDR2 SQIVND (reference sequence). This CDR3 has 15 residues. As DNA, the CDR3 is TGTGCCAGTAGTGATTCGGGGGGACGCAATCAGCCCCAGCATTTT. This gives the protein CASSDSGGRNQPQHF. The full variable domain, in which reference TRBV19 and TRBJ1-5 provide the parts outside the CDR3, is DGGITQSPKYLFRKEGQNVTLSCEQNLNHDAMYWYRQDPGQGLRLIYYSQIVNDFQKGDIAEGYSVSREKKESFPLTVTSAQKNPTAFYLCASSDSGGRNQPQHFGDGTRLSIL.